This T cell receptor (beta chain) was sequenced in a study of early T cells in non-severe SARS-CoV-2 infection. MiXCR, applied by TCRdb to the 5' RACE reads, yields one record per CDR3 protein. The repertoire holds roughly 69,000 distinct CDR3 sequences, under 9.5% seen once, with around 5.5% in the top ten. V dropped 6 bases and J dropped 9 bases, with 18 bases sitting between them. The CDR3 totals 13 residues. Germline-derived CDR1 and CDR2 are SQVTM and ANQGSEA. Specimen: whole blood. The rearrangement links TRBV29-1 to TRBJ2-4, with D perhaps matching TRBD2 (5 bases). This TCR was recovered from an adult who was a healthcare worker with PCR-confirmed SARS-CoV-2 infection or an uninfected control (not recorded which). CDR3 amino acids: CSVARTRRSIQYF. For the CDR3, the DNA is TGCAGCGTGGCTAGGACCCGGAGGAGCATTCAGTACTTC.